The 5 T cell receptor beta chains listed next were all sequenced from one sample in a study of blood T cell repertoires in COVID-19. Only in-frame clones appear in the TCRdb table, and some are missing; sequencing was by immunoSEQ multiplex PCR. The table has around 260,000 clones, roughly 80% seen once. Sequencing was done on a sample of peripheral blood. The receptors derive from a person aged 65-85 years with COVID-19, enrolled during active disease.

J is TRBJ2-7 and V is TRBV19; a weak D match, TRBD2 (5 bases). The CDR3 has 13 amino acids. Per the germline V gene, CDR1 is LNHDA and CDR2 is SQIVND (reference sequence). V was cut by 3 bases and J by 3 bases, with 9 bases left in between. CDR3 sequence (DNA): TGTGCCAGTAGTATTGGCGGGTTCTACGAGCAGTACTTC. Translating it yields CASSIGGFYEQYF.

V gene TRBV3-1 (or the pseudogene TRBV3-2) combines with J gene TRBJ2-7, with TRBD1 matching 10 bases. The CDR3 sequence is 12 residues long. V lost 4 bases and J lost 6; bases outside the gene matches: 0. The germline V gene encodes CDR1 LGHDT and CDR2 YNNKEL (reference sequence). The CDR3: CASSRTGGEQYF. CDR3 in DNA: TGTGCCAGCAGCCGGACAGGGGGCGAGCAGTACTTC.

The rearrangement joins TRBV3-1 (or the pseudogene TRBV3-2) to TRBJ2-5, with 14 bases that match TRBD2. V was pared by 2 bases and J by 5 bases, with 7 bases of the junction left unmatched. CDR1 and CDR2 (germline): LGHDT, YNNKEL (reference sequence). This CDR3 is built from 17 residues. CDR3 region: CASSQPGLAGGGETQYF. CDR3 DNA sequence: TGTGCCAGCAGCCAACCCGGACTAGCGGGAGGAGGGGAGACCCAGTACTTC.

This clone was found a few times. The J gene is TRBJ2-1, the V gene TRBV2, with D unclear. V was shortened by 8 bases and J by 6 bases, with 14 bases between the two germline ends. This CDR3 comprises 13 residues. Germline CDR1 is SNHLY and CDR2 is FYNNEI. This CDR3 reads CASASRVFNEQFF. For the CDR3, the DNA is TGTGCCAGCGCGAGCCGCGTATTCAATGAGCAGTTCTTC.

Concerning this clone itself: Distinct nucleotide sequences in the sample also encode this CDR3. The genes are TRBV5-1 and TRBJ2-5; the D is unclear. The CDR3 totals 12 residues. Trimming left V 0 bases short and J 4 bases short, with 4 bases between. Looked up from germline, CDR1 is SGHRS and CDR2 is YFSETQ. CDR3 region: CASSLAGETQYF. The CDR3 nucleotides read TGCGCCAGCAGCTTGGCCGGAGAGACCCAGTACTTC.